These 21 T cell receptor beta chains were all obtained from the same sample, sequenced in a study of blood T cell repertoires in COVID-19. TCRdb's table, derived via immunoSEQ multiplex PCR, lists solely in-frame clones and lacks some. The repertoire holds tens of thousands of clones, with over 60% as singletons. The specimen was peripheral blood. These receptors were collected from a woman in her 70s with COVID-19, enrolled during active disease.

V usage is TRBV6-6 and J usage is TRBJ2-7; D remains ambiguous. Trimming shortened V by 0 bases and J by 2 bases, and 8 bases separated the two germline ends. CDR1 is MNHNY and CDR2 is SVGAGI in the germline V gene (reference sequence). The length of the CDR3 is 14 residues. The CDR3 sequence is CASSYSSSPYEQYV. CDR3 DNA: TGTGCCAGCAGTTACTCGTCAAGCCCCTACGAGCAGTACGTC.

CDR3 sequence (DNA): TGCGCCAGCAGCCACCCGGGACAGGGCCGGAGGACTGAAGCTTTCTTT. It encodes CASSHPGQGRRTEAFF. The V gene is TRBV4-1, the J gene TRBJ1-1; 9 bases match TRBD1. CDR1 is MGHRA, CDR2 YSYEKL, per germline. CDR3 size: 16 residues. The V and J ends lost 3 bases and 5 bases, in that order; junction bases with no gene match: 10.

The rearrangement joins TRBV9 to TRBJ2-2; 15 bases are shared with TRBD2. Germline V gives CDR1 SGDLS, CDR2 YYNGEE. The CDR3 is 18 amino acids. The V gene end was trimmed by 4 bases and the J gene end by 5 bases; junction bases not matched to a gene: 9. CDR3 DNA: TGTGCCAGCAGCCTTGGACTAGCGGGGGGGCTAGGTACCGGGGAGCTGTTTTTT. This codes for CASSLGLAGGLGTGELFF. Filled out from reference TRBV9 and TRBJ2-2, the complete variable domain reads DSGVTQTPKHLITATGQRVTLRCSPRSGDLSVYWYQQSLDQGLQFLIQYYNGEERAKGNILERFSAQQFPDLHSELNLSSLELGDSALYFCASSLGLAGGLGTGELFFGEGSRLTVL.

The chain carries TRBV10-3 and TRBJ2-2; TRBD1 is a possible D gene (5 bases). The V and J ends lost 6 bases and 3 bases respectively, with 8 bases between them. This CDR3 is built from 13 residues. Per germline, CDR1 ENHRY and CDR2 SYGVKD. CDR3 nucleotide sequence: TGTGCCATCAGGGGGCGCGACACCGGGGAGCTGTTTTTT. Protein product: CAIRGRDTGELFF.

The J gene is TRBJ1-2, the V gene TRBV7-2, with unresolved D. CDR1 and CDR2 (germline): SGHTA, FQGNSA. This CDR3 contains 15 residues. Trimming removed 1 base from V and 4 bases from J, with 13 bases in between. This CDR3 is CASSLGATGIYGYTF. As DNA, the CDR3 is TGTGCCAGCAGCTTAGGGGCGACGGGGATCTATGGCTACACCTTC.

The chain combines TRBV5-4 with TRBJ2-2; 13 bases are shared with TRBD2. Germline CDR1 reads SGHNT; CDR2 reads YYREEE (reference sequence). Trimming at V came to 4 bases and at J to 5 bases, leaving 8 bases not matched to a gene. The CDR3 length is 17 residues. The CDR3 is CASSPGLAGLVTGELFF. The CDR3 DNA sequence: TGTGCCAGCAGCCCGGGACTAGCGGGACTCGTTACCGGGGAGCTGTTTTTT.

The chain recombines TRBV4-2 with TRBJ1-2; D uncertain. Germline V gene sequence: CDR1 LGHNA, CDR2 YNFKEQ. CDR3 size: 13 residues. The ends were cut back, 1 base at V and 5 bases at J, with 8 bases in the middle. As DNA, the CDR3 is TGTGCCAGCAGCCAAGGACGGGAGTATGGCTACACCTTC. Translation: CASSQGREYGYTF.

The chain couples TRBV6-1 to TRBJ2-7, with TRBD2 as a possible D gene (6 bases). The CDR3 loop spans 15 amino acids. CDR1 and CDR2 (germline): MNHNS, SASEGT. V was cut by 3 bases and J by 0 bases, with 12 bases left in between. CDR3 in DNA: TGTGCCAGCAGTGACCTGGAGGGAAGCTCCTACGAGCAGTACGTC. Translating it yields CASSDLEGSSYEQYV.

The rearrangement links TRBV19 to TRBJ1-6, with D perhaps matching TRBD1 (6 bases). Germline CDR1 and CDR2: LNHDA and SQIVND (reference sequence). V lost 5 bases and J 11 bases, leaving 16 bases between the germline ends. The CDR3 sequence is 14 residues long. The CDR3, as DNA: TGTGCCAGTAGTCAAGCGGGGGCGAGGGCACCCCTCCACTTT. Translation gives CASSQAGARAPLHF. Looking up the rest from reference TRBV19 and TRBJ1-6 gives the full variable domain: DGGITQSPKYLFRKEGQNVTLSCEQNLNHDAMYWYRQDPGQGLRLIYYSQIVNDFQKGDIAEGYSVSREKKESFPLTVTSAQKNPTAFYLCASSQAGARAPLHFGNGTRLTVT.

V is TRBV25-1 and J is TRBJ2-5; tentative D call: TRBD1 (6 bases). V was pared by 3 bases and J by 7 bases, with 15 bases between. Germline V lookup: CDR1 MGHDK, CDR2 SYGVNS. This CDR3 spans 14 amino acids. CDR3 sequence reads: CASSETGPAWTQYF. The CDR3 coding sequence is TGTGCCAGCAGTGAGACAGGCCCCGCTTGGACCCAGTACTTC.

This chain connects TRBV6-6 to TRBJ1-6; TRBD1 aligns across 11 bases. Per the germline V gene, CDR1 is MNHNY and CDR2 is SVGAGI (reference sequence). CDR3 length equals 15 residues. Trimming took 7 bases from V and 14 from J; bases not matched to a gene: 13. CDR3 coding DNA: TGTGCCAGCACTCAGGGACAGGGGGGGAAACGGACCCTCCACTTT. This sequence encodes CASTQGQGGKRTLHF.

This chain uses TRBV4-2 with TRBJ2-3, with D possibly TRBD2 on 5 matching bases. Trimming stripped 0 bases from V and 1 base from J, with 17 bases between. Germline V lookup: CDR1 LGHNA, CDR2 YNFKEQ. The CDR3 has 18 residues. CDR3 amino acids: CASSQDRRAEDGTDTQYF. The CDR3 DNA is TGTGCCAGCAGCCAAGATCGCAGAGCGGAGGACGGCACAGATACGCAGTATTTT.

The gene calls are TRBV6-5 and TRBJ2-3; TRBD2 aligns across 7 bases. CDR1 MNHEY and CDR2 SVGAGI come from the germline V gene. V lost 4 bases and J lost 4; bases outside the gene matches: 11. The CDR3 contains 16 residues. CDR3 bases: TGTGCCAGCAGTTCGCGCCACGGACTAGGACCAGATACGCAGTATTTT. The encoded protein is CASSSRHGLGPDTQYF.

The rearrangement joins TRBV5-4 to TRBJ1-5; D is possibly TRBD1 (6 bases). Germline V gene lookup returns CDR1 SGHNT and CDR2 YYREEE (reference sequence). Between the trimmed V and J ends, which lost 0 bases and 7 bases, there was a span of 11 bases. The CDR3 covers 14 residues. The CDR3 bases are TGTGCCAGCAGCTTGGCAGGGGAAGGCCAGCCCCAGCATTTT. Encoded protein: CASSLAGEGQPQHF. The full variable domain, rest sourced from reference TRBV5-4 and TRBJ1-5, is ETGVTQSPTHLIKTRGQQVTLRCSSQSGHNTVSWYQQALGQGPQFIFQYYREEENGRGNFPPRFSGLQFPNYSSELNVNALELDDSALYLCASSLAGEGQPQHFGDGTRLSIL.

The rearrangement links TRBV19 to TRBJ1-1; D not resolved. The CDR3 contains 14 residues. Per germline, CDR1 LNHDA and CDR2 SQIVND (reference sequence). V lost 0 bases and J lost 0, with 5 bases in between. The chain's CDR3 is CASSIDLMNTEAFF. CDR3 nucleotides: TGTGCCAGTAGTATAGATCTTATGAACACTGAAGCTTTCTTT.

The chain is built from TRBV5-4 and TRBJ1-2; D is undetermined. Trimming shortened V by 0 bases and J by 8 bases, and 14 bases separated the two germline ends. The CDR3 length is 14 residues. Germline-derived CDR1 and CDR2 are SGHNT and YYREEE (reference sequence). CDR3 nucleotides: TGTGCCAGCAGCTTGGGAGGGCCCAATTCCGGCTACACCTTC. Amino acids: CASSLGGPNSGYTF.

In its sample, this clone was seen a few times. The V gene is TRBV6-2 or TRBV6-3, the J gene TRBJ2-3, with 11 positions matching TRBD2. CDR1 MNHEY and CDR2 SVGEGT come from the germline V gene. V trimming: 6 bases; J trimming: 3 bases; junction bases outside the gene matches: 2. The CDR3 totals 14 residues. The CDR3 region is CASSGTSGTDTQYF. CDR3 DNA sequence: TGTGCCAGCAGCGGGACTAGCGGAACAGATACGCAGTATTTT.

This clone was seen only a few times. The gene calls are TRBV6-1 and TRBJ2-3, with TRBD2 matching over 8 bases. CDR1 and CDR2 (germline): MNHNS, SASEGT. Trimming at V came to 1 base and at J to 1 base, leaving 1 base not matched to a gene. The CDR3 contains 15 residues. This CDR3 reads CASSEDSGGTDTQYF. In nucleotides, the CDR3 is TGTGCCAGCAGTGAAGATAGCGGGGGCACAGATACGCAGTATTTT.

V and J are TRBV11-1 and TRBJ2-5; the match to TRBD1 covers 11 bases. Germline V gene lookup returns CDR1 SGHAT and CDR2 FQDESV (reference sequence). V was clipped by 6 bases and J by 7 bases; unmatched bases: 7. The CDR3 is 14 residues long. Here the CDR3 DNA reads TGTGCCAGCAGTCTAGGACAGGGGGCCTTGACCCAGTACTTC. Translation: CASSLGQGALTQYF. The whole variable domain, remainder taken from reference TRBV11-1 and TRBJ2-5, is EAEVAQSPRYKITEKSQAVAFWCDPISGHATLYWYRQILGQGPELLVQFQDESVVDDSQLPKDRFSAERLKGVDSTLKIQPAELGDSAMYLCASSLGQGALTQYFGPGTRLLVL.

V usage is TRBV28 and J usage is TRBJ1-1; weak D call: TRBD1 (5 bases). CDR3 length equals 15 residues. Germline assignment: CDR1 MDHEN and CDR2 SYDVKM. V dropped 3 bases and J dropped 0 bases, with 11 bases sitting between them. The CDR3 here is CASSFPAGMNTEAFF. The CDR3, as DNA: TGTGCCAGCAGTTTTCCCGCAGGGATGAACACTGAAGCTTTCTTT. Looking up the rest from reference TRBV28 and TRBJ1-1 gives the full variable domain: DVKVTQSSRYLVKRTGEKVFLECVQDMDHENMFWYRQDPGLGLRLIYFSYDVKMKEKGDIPEGYSVSREKKERFSLILESASTNQTSMYLCASSFPAGMNTEAFFGQGTRLTVV.

This clone has just a few counts. This rearrangement joins TRBV5-8 to TRBJ2-7, with 9 positions matching TRBD2. Germline V CDR1 and CDR2: SGHTS, YDEGEE. V lost 0 bases, J lost 1 base, and 5 bases stayed unmatched. The CDR3 length is 16 residues. The CDR3 loop reads CASSLGLAGNSYEQYF. DNA of the CDR3: TGTGCCAGCAGCTTGGGTCTAGCGGGGAATTCCTACGAGCAGTACTTC.